These 20 T cell receptor beta chains were all obtained from the same sample, sequenced in a study of blood T cell repertoires in COVID-19. Sequenced by immunoSEQ multiplex PCR; TCRdb stores in-frame clones only, minus some. In the table there are roughly 68,000 clones, roughly 80% of which are singletons. Source material: peripheral blood. The receptors originated from an elderly woman with acute or convalescent COVID-19.

The chain carries TRBV14 and TRBJ2-7, with a weak D call TRBD1 (6 bases). This CDR3 spans 13 amino acids. Germline V gives CDR1 SGHDN, CDR2 FVKESK. With 1 base removed from V and 6 bases from J, the gap between germline ends came to 10 bases. The CDR3 spells CASSQVVGGEQYF. In DNA, the CDR3 is TGTGCCAGCAGCCAAGTCGTAGGGGGCGAGCAGTACTTC.

This CDR3 reads CASSEGGRRLNSPLHF. The CDR3 DNA sequence: TGTGCCAGCAGTGAGGGGGGACGCCGCTTGAATTCACCCCTCCACTTT. The rearrangement links TRBV2 to TRBJ1-6, with D possibly TRBD1 on 5 matching bases. CDR3 length equals 16 residues. The germline V gene has CDR1 SNHLY and CDR2 FYNNEI. Trimming took 3 bases from V and 7 from J, leaving 16 bases between them.

This chain connects TRBV5-6 to TRBJ2-2; D gene unclear. Germline V gives CDR1 SGHDT, CDR2 YYEEEE. This CDR3 region has 16 residues. Trimming removed 1 base from V and 4 bases from J, with 14 bases in between. The CDR3 nucleotides read TGTGCCAGCAGCTTGAATCCCCTCGTGGCCACCGGGGAGCTGTTTTTT. This translates into CASSLNPLVATGELFF.

In its sample, this clone was seen a few times. The gene calls are TRBV5-1 and TRBJ1-2; D is undetermined. Germline values: CDR1 SGHRS, CDR2 YFSETQ. The CDR3 is 12 amino acids. The V end was cut by 4 bases, the J end by 2 bases, with 6 bases between. CDR3 coding DNA: TGCGCCAGCAGCGGGCAGAACTATGGCTACACCTTC. Its translation: CASSGQNYGYTF.

This clone came up a few times. V gene TRBV5-1 combines with J gene TRBJ2-5, with D hard to call. CDR3 length: 13 residues. V lost 2 bases to trimming and J lost 4 bases, with 9 bases between them. In germline, CDR1 is SGHRS, CDR2 YFSETQ. The DNA for the CDR3 is TGCGCCAGCAGCTTTTCTAGTGGAGAGACCCAGTACTTC. Residues: CASSFSSGETQYF.

The chain is built from TRBV4-1 and TRBJ1-4; D is ambiguous. The V gene lost 0 bases and the J gene lost 7 bases, with 15 bases spanning the gap. Germline V gives CDR1 MGHRA, CDR2 YSYEKL. CDR3 length: 16 residues. Here the CDR3 DNA reads TGCGCCAGCAGCCAAGAGACGGCAGCTCCTAGTGAAAAACTGTTTTTT. Protein: CASSQETAAPSEKLFF.

This clone was counted only a few times. The chain links TRBV30 to TRBJ1-1; D remains unclear. Per germline, CDR1 GTSNPN and CDR2 SVGIG (reference sequence). Trimming removed 7 bases at V and 4 bases at J, with 10 bases between. The CDR3 consists of 11 residues. CDR3 DNA: TGTGCCTCTTCCGGGAGCACTGAAGCTTTCTTT. The encoded protein is CASSGSTEAFF.

V is TRBV5-4 and J is TRBJ2-1; 8 bases fit TRBD2. After removal of 4 bases from V and 0 bases from J, the junction contained 3 bases not matched to a gene. CDR1 is SGHNT, CDR2 YYREEE, per germline (reference sequence). The CDR3 spans 15 residues. This CDR3 reads CASSLSGSSYNEQFF. The CDR3 nucleotides are TGTGCCAGCAGCCTGAGCGGGAGCTCCTACAATGAGCAGTTCTTC.

This clone turned up a few times. This chain joins TRBV12-5 and TRBJ2-5; 7 bases are shared with TRBD1. V trimming: 2 bases; J trimming: 1 base; junction bases outside the gene matches: 10. The CDR3 is 17 amino acids. Per the germline V gene, CDR1 is LGHNT and CDR2 is FRNRAP. The chain's CDR3 is CASGLSPGQVTQETQYF. Here the CDR3 DNA reads TGTGCTAGTGGTTTGAGCCCCGGACAGGTGACCCAAGAGACCCAGTACTTC.

The chain employs TRBV5-4 and TRBJ2-2; 11 nucleotides line up with TRBD2. The V segment lost 6 bases and the J segment 1 base; nucleotides outside the gene matches: 5. From germline, CDR1 is SGHNT and CDR2 YYREEE (reference sequence). The CDR3 contains 16 residues. CDR3 DNA: TGTGCCAGCAACACGGGACTAGCGGTGAACACCGGGGAGCTGTTTTTT. Residues: CASNTGLAVNTGELFF.

The chain uses TRBV7-9 and TRBJ2-7; 12 bases are a match to TRBD2. The CDR3 is 18 residues long. Germline values: CDR1 SEHNR, CDR2 FQNEAQ (reference sequence). Trimming took 5 bases from V and 3 from J; bases not matched to a gene: 14. CDR3 residues: CASSPLKRELAGGYEQYF. The CDR3 nucleotides are TGTGCCAGCAGCCCCCTCAAACGTGAACTAGCGGGAGGCTACGAGCAGTACTTC.

The chain joins TRBV13 to TRBJ2-7, with D possibly TRBD2 on 6 matching bases. The germline V gene has CDR1 PRHDT and CDR2 FYEKMQ (reference sequence). There are 15 residues in the CDR3. V lost 1 base and J lost 3, with 13 bases in between. The CDR3 sequence is CASSLVAGRIYEQYF. In DNA, the CDR3 is TGTGCCAGCAGCTTAGTGGCAGGGAGGATCTACGAGCAGTACTTC.

V and J are TRBV4-2 and TRBJ1-5; 7 bases agree with TRBD1. Germline lookup yields CDR1 LGHNA and CDR2 YNFKEQ. The V gene end was trimmed by 4 bases and the J gene end by 5 bases; junction bases not matched to a gene: 14. The CDR3 consists of 17 residues. In DNA form, the CDR3 reads TGTGCCAGCAGCCCTCATTTATCAGGGGGATTAGATCAGCCCCAGCATTTT. This sequence encodes CASSPHLSGGLDQPQHF.

This clone was seen only once. For the CDR3, the DNA is TGTGCCACCGCTCTCAGGGGGCGATCACCCCTCCACTTT. Amino acids: CATALRGRSPLHF. V is TRBV2 and J is TRBJ1-6; 8 bases fit TRBD1. Germline V gene sequence: CDR1 SNHLY, CDR2 FYNNEI. Losses at the gene ends were 10 bases for V and 10 bases for J; bases not matched to a gene: 9. The CDR3 is made up of 13 amino acids.

The chain uses TRBV11-3 and TRBJ2-4; 7 nucleotides agree with TRBD1. Germline V gene data show CDR1 as SGHNT and CDR2 as YENEEA. CDR3 length equals 14 residues. V lost 5 bases to trimming and J lost 4 bases; unmatched junction nucleotides: 5. This CDR3 reads CASSPRDRKNIQYF. DNA for the CDR3: TGTGCCAGCAGCCCTCGGGACAGAAAAAACATTCAGTACTTC. Using reference TRBV11-3 and TRBJ2-4 for the parts outside the CDR3, the full variable domain is EAGVVQSPRYKIIEKKQPVAFWCNPISGHNTLYWYLQNLGQGPELLIRYENEEAVDDSQLPKDRFSAERLKGVDSTLKIQPAELGDSAVYLCASSPRDRKNIQYFGAGTRLSVL.

The rearrangement links TRBV7-3 to TRBJ1-4; 8 nucleotides line up with TRBD1. Germline assignment: CDR1 SGHTA and CDR2 FQGTGA. V dropped 5 bases and J dropped 10; count of bases not matched to a gene: 6. This CDR3 is 13 amino acids long. The CDR3 DNA reads TGTGCCAGCAGCCCCTCCGGACAGGGAAAACTGTTTTTT. Translation gives CASSPSGQGKLFF.

This rearrangement joins TRBV5-1 to TRBJ1-2, with D possibly TRBD1 on 6 matching bases. The V gene lost 0 bases and the J gene lost 3 bases, with 9 bases spanning the gap. CDR1 and CDR2 from the germline V gene are SGHRS and YFSETQ. CDR3 size: 14 residues. The CDR3 coding sequence is TGCGCCAGCAGCTTGGTGGGGGGGCACTATGGCTACACCTTC. Amino acid sequence: CASSLVGGHYGYTF.

The chain links TRBV2 to TRBJ2-1, with 9 bases aligning to TRBD2. Germline V gives CDR1 SNHLY, CDR2 FYNNEI. There are 16 residues in the CDR3. V shed 7 bases and J 1 base; nucleotides not matched to a gene: 8. CDR3 sequence (DNA): TGTGCCAGCACGGGCGGGAGGGCCCGTTCCTACAATGAGCAGTTCTTC. Translation: CASTGGRARSYNEQFF.

The chain uses TRBV5-1 and TRBJ2-7, with 7 bases fitting TRBD2. V gave up 1 base and J gave up 0 bases; unmatched junction bases: 10. The CDR3 runs to 17 residues. Looked up from germline, CDR1 is SGHRS and CDR2 is YFSETQ. This CDR3 reads CASSLSNLADSSYEQYF. The CDR3 nucleotides are TGCGCCAGCAGCTTGTCGAACCTAGCGGATAGCTCCTACGAGCAGTACTTC.

The chain has TRBV4-2 and TRBJ2-5; D may be TRBD2 (5 bases). Germline loops: CDR1 LGHNA, CDR2 YNFKEQ. This CDR3 comprises 13 residues. The germline V and J ends were trimmed by 2 bases and 5 bases, with 9 bases remaining between them. CDR3 in amino acids: CASSQLRGETQYF. The DNA for the CDR3 is TGTGCCAGCAGCCAACTGCGAGGGGAGACCCAGTACTTC.